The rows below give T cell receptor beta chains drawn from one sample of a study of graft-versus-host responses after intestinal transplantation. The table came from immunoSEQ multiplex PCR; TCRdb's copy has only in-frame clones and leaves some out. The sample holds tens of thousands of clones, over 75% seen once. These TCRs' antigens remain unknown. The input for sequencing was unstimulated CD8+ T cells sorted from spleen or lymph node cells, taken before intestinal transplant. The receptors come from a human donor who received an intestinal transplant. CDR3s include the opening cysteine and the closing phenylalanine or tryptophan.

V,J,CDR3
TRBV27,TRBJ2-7,CASSFSTGGRYEQYF
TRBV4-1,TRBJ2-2,CASSQGSAVVSTGELFF
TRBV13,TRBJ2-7,CASSLEGDEQYF
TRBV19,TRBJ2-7,CAWGARGSYEQYF
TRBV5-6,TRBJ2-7,CASSLDRGYEQYF
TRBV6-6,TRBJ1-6,CASRPRGYLGSPLHF
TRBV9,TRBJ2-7,CASSVGASPYEQYF
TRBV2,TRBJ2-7,CASRARDFYEQYF
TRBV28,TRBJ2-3,CASSLQGDTQYF
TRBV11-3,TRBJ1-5,CASSLRQPQHF
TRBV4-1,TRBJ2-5,CASRRLAGEETQYF
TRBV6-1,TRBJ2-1,CASSEAGVPYNEQFF
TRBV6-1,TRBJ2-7,CASGLYSEQYF
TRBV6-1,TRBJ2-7,CASSARKPYEQYF
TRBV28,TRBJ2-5,CASSERDRPQETQYF
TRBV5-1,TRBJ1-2,CASSARGGQDYGYTF
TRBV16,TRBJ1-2,CASSQVGDGYTF
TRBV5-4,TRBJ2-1,CASSLWGVAYNEQFF
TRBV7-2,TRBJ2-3,CASSPWTGKGEDTQYF
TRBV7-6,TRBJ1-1,CASSLGPSGRNTEAFF
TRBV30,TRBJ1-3,CAWGPWTGAGNTIYF
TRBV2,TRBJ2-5,CASSGLAGEYQETQYF
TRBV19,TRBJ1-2,CASSLTDSPSNYGYTF
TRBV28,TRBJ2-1,CATGTGYNEQFF
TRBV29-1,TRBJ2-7,CSVVGQEGAYEQYF
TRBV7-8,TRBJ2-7,CASSLRGEKGIYEQYF
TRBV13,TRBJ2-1,CASGQGYTYNEQFF
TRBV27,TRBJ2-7,CASSFKGSPYEQYF
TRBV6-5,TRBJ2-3,CASAGGSKRDTQYF
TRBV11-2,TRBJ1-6,CASSRSGQGVSPLHF
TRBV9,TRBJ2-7,CASSVRLAGEGEQYF
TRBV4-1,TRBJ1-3,CASSQDPGGGNTIYF
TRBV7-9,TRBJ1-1,CASSAFDSEAFF
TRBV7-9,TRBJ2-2,CASSLSALANTGELFF
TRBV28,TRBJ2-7,CASSLYRGYEQYF
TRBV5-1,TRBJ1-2,CASGDRSANYGYTF
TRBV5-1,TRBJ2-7,CASSHRGGLDEQYF
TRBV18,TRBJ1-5,CASSPPDRGNQPQHF
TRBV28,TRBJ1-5,CASSRYGQGNSNQPQHF
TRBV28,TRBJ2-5,CASSSRDRYQETQYF
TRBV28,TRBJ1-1,CASSPLVNTEAFF
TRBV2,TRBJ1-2,CASGGGQTNYGYTF
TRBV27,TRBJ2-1,CASSLSRVREQFF
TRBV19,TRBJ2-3,CASSMGGSTDTQYF
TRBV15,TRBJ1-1,CATSREGIRDIEAFF
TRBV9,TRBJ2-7,CASTPGGSYEQYF
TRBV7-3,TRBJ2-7,CASSFGTGNEQYF
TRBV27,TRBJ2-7,CASSPRGEWGFLYEQYF
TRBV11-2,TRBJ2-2,CASSFYTGTGELFF